These 14 T cell receptor beta chains share one sample of origin, sequenced in a study of cytomegalovirus exposure and HLA in healthy donors. PCR amplification relied on 60 Vbeta primers (plus 13 Jbeta primers). Using immunoSEQ multiplex PCR, the repertoire was profiled, and TCRdb retains in-frame clones only, with some absent. The data show 100,000 to 150,000 clones, with just under 75% seen just once and 4% to 5.5% held by the top ten. The sequencing sample was made of PBMCs. The receptors were sampled from a man aged 55 to 70 in good health and CMV-seropositive.

V usage is TRBV2 and J usage is TRBJ1-2; 9 bases line up with TRBD1. The CDR3 consists of 15 residues. Germline V lookup: CDR1 SNHLY, CDR2 FYNNEI. J lost 6 bases, V lost 5 bases, and 10 bases had no gene match. The CDR3 region has the DNA TGTGCCAGCAGTAACACAGGGGGCGCAGGGAATGGCTACACCTTC. Translated, it gives CASSNTGGAGNGYTF.

The chain recombines TRBV2 with TRBJ2-2; 11 bases fit TRBD1. This CDR3 is built from 14 residues. Germline loops: CDR1 SNHLY, CDR2 FYNNEI. J lost 6 bases, V lost 7 bases, and 4 bases had no gene match. In nucleotides, the CDR3 is TGTGCCAGCATCGTGGGACAGGGGGCCGGGGAGCTGTTTTTT. Translated: CASIVGQGAGELFF.

The gene calls are TRBV5-6 and TRBJ1-2; unclear D gene. The CDR3 runs 13 residues. Germline V gives CDR1 SGHDT, CDR2 YYEEEE. Trimming cost V 2 bases and J 2 bases, with 7 bases left between them. The CDR3 DNA is TGTGCCAGCAGCTTATCTGAGAACTATGGCTACACCTTC. Protein: CASSLSENYGYTF.

The CDR3 nucleotides are TGTGCCAGCAGCTTATTTGCGGCCGCCACCTACGAGCAGTACTTC. It yields the protein CASSLFAAATYEQYF. This chain connects TRBV11-2 to TRBJ2-7; D uncertain. Trimming left V 2 bases short and J 2 bases short, with 13 bases between. Germline V CDR1 and CDR2: SGHAT, FQNNGV. The CDR3 is 15 residues long.

The J gene is TRBJ1-2, the V gene TRBV27, with D possibly TRBD1 on 6 matching bases. V lost 6 bases and J 7 bases, leaving 15 bases between the germline ends. Germline CDR1 and CDR2: MNHEY and SMNVEV (reference sequence). This CDR3 has 13 residues. The CDR3 loop reads CASSRRGARGYTF. CDR3 bases: TGTGCCAGCAGCCGACGGGGGGCGCGTGGCTACACCTTC.

The rearrangement links TRBV27 to TRBJ2-1; D is ambiguous. With 2 bases removed from V and 3 bases from J, the gap between germline ends came to 5 bases. The CDR3 consists of 13 residues. Germline V gene sequence: CDR1 MNHEY, CDR2 SMNVEV (reference sequence). The CDR3 here is CASSLKHYNEQFF. CDR3 coding DNA: TGTGCCAGCAGTTTAAAACACTACAATGAGCAGTTCTTC.

This clone appeared a few times. V gene TRBV6-1 combines with J gene TRBJ2-1; no firm D call. V lost 3 bases, J lost 1 base, and 10 bases lay in between. Per germline, CDR1 MNHNS and CDR2 SASEGT. This CDR3 is built from 15 residues. The CDR3 DNA sequence: TGTGCCAGCAGTGACCAGGCTCAATCCTACAATGAGCAGTTCTTC. Protein sequence: CASSDQAQSYNEQFF.

Note on this clone: Its ends do not fully match the called genes, so a read error is possible. V and J are TRBV7-2 and TRBJ2-7, with 9 bases matching TRBD1. CDR1 is SGHTA, CDR2 FQGNSA, per germline. The CDR3 covers 15 residues. Here the CDR3 reads CASSLAVTGGHEQYF. The CDR3 DNA reads as TGTGCCAGCAGCCTAGCCGTAACAGGGGGCCACGAGCAGTACTTC.

The chain uses TRBV10-1 and TRBJ1-2; D is unclear. The CDR3 contains 13 residues. Germline V gene lookup returns CDR1 WNHNN and CDR2 SYGVQD (reference sequence). The ends were cut back, 5 bases at V and 4 bases at J, with 11 bases in the middle. CDR3 residues: CASSSDTVYGYTF. DNA of the CDR3: TGCGCCAGCAGTTCCGACACCGTCTATGGCTACACCTTC.

In this sample, this clone turned up once. The chain carries TRBV30 and TRBJ2-7; D is undetermined. The CDR3 is 15 residues long. The V gene lost 0 bases and the J gene lost 2 bases, with 14 bases spanning the gap. Germline V lookup: CDR1 GTSNPN, CDR2 SVGIG (reference sequence). The CDR3 sequence: CAWSVRLVRAYEQYF. CDR3 DNA: TGTGCCTGGAGTGTAAGGTTAGTCCGGGCCTACGAGCAGTACTTC.

This clone has just a few counts. The rearrangement links TRBV5-1 to TRBJ1-3; D unclear. CDR1 SGHRS and CDR2 YFSETQ come from the germline V gene. The CDR3 extends over 16 amino acids. V was clipped by 3 bases and J by 0 bases, with 13 bases between them. CDR3 loop: CASSWTWVNSGNTIYF. In DNA, the CDR3 is TGCGCCAGCAGCTGGACTTGGGTCAACTCTGGAAACACCATATATTTT. The entire variable domain, with the rest obtained from reference TRBV5-1 and TRBJ1-3, is as follows: KAGVTQTPRYLIKTRGQQVTLSCSPISGHRSVSWYQQTPGQGLQFLFEYFSETQRNKGNFPGRFSGRQFSNSRSEMNVSTLELGDSALYLCASSWTWVNSGNTIYFGEGSWLTVV.

This chain links TRBV11-2 with TRBJ2-3; no reliable D call. V dropped 3 bases and J dropped 1 base, with 17 bases sitting between them. CDR1 is SGHAT and CDR2 is FQNNGV in the germline V gene. This CDR3 region has 17 residues. As DNA, the CDR3 is TGTGCCAGCAGCTTCGTCAGTGGCAGGTTGGGCACAGATACGCAGTATTTT. Translating it yields CASSFVSGRLGTDTQYF.

The chain employs TRBV29-1 and TRBJ1-1; D may be TRBD1 (5 bases). V was pared by 4 bases and J by 1 base, with 13 bases between. Germline CDR1 and CDR2: SQVTM and ANQGSEA. This CDR3 has 14 residues. DNA for the CDR3: TGCAGCGTTGGGGGCACAGGCGGGAACACTGAAGCTTTCTTT. Translation gives CSVGGTGGNTEAFF. Using reference TRBV29-1 and TRBJ1-1 for the parts outside the CDR3, the full variable domain is SAVISQKPSRDICQRGTSLTIQCQVDSQVTMMFWYRQQPGQSLTLIATANQGSEATYESGFVIDKFPISRPNLTFSTLTVSNMSPEDSSIYLCSVGGTGGNTEAFFGQGTRLTVV.

This clone was observed a few times. This sequence joins TRBV6-4 and TRBJ1-2, with 8 bases aligning to TRBD1. V lost 5 bases to trimming and J lost 8 bases; unmatched junction nucleotides: 7. The germline gives CDR1 MRHNA, CDR2 SNTAGT. This CDR3 spans 13 amino acids. Here the CDR3 reads CASSLTGVDGYTF. CDR3 bases: TGTGCCAGCAGTTTGACAGGGGTGGACGGCTACACCTTC.